The 3 T cell receptor beta chains below were found in one sample sequenced in a study of shared clonotypes between healthy human individuals. Sequencing was performed with immunoSEQ multiplex PCR; in TCRdb, only in-frame clones are kept and a portion is missing. The sample carries 550,000 to 850,000 clones, 72% recorded once. Sequencing was carried out using memory CD4+ T cells sorted from blood. Subset: CD45RA-negative fraction. The receptors originated from a woman aged 25 to 45 in good health.

With regard to this clone: Other DNA sequences in the same sample also yield this CDR3. J is TRBJ2-7 and V is TRBV18; 7 bases align to TRBD1. The germline V gene encodes CDR1 KGHSH and CDR2 LQKENI. V lost 3 bases to trimming and J lost 3 bases; unmatched junction nucleotides: 5. CDR3 length equals 14 residues. CDR3 loop: CASSPRQGVYEQYF. The CDR3 DNA sequence: TGTGCCAGCTCACCGAGACAGGGAGTCTACGAGCAGTACTTC.

The V and J genes are TRBV10-2 and TRBJ2-3; 13 bases are a match to TRBD2. There are 16 residues in the CDR3. V was clipped by 5 bases and J by 9 bases; unmatched bases: 11. Germline CDR1 reads WSHSY; CDR2 reads SAAADI. CDR3 DNA sequence: TGCGCCAGCAGTACCCATCTAGGACTAGCGGGAGTCACGCAGTATTTT. It specifies CASSTHLGLAGVTQYF.

In regard to this clone: The same CDR3 can be traced to other DNA sequences in this sample. The gene calls are TRBV6-5 and TRBJ1-1; D unclear. The CDR3 length is 12 residues. Between the trimmed V and J ends, which lost 5 bases and 0 bases, there was a span of 4 bases. Per the germline V gene, CDR1 is MNHEY and CDR2 is SVGAGI. The CDR3 DNA reads TGTGCCAGCAGTCTGGTGAACACTGAAGCTTTCTTT. Translation: CASSLVNTEAFF.